The entry that follows covers one T cell receptor beta chain sequence. The antigen is unknown. Germline V gene lookup returns CDR1 LGHNA and CDR2 YNFKEQ. V shed 3 bases, J shed 4 bases, and the junction held 4 bases outside the gene matches. The CDR3 is 15 amino acids. These data originate in a study of vaccination and CD4 T cells after COVID-19. Study summary: Controls used CEFX viral epitopes (positive), HIV-1 Nef peptides (negative), or no peptide.

Treatment in this sample: approximately 11-day PBMC culture with coronavirus spike peptide pools or control peptides (ViraFEST assay). General study findings and limits: 304 of 307 vaccine-specific clones from convalescent patients were spike mono-reactive.

The Oncomine TCR Beta short-read assay generated sequence data from the DNA of cultured CD4+ T cells. TCRdb reanalysed the PCR reads using MiXCR and keeps one entry per CDR3 protein. The sample includes some 25,000 distinct CDR3 sequences, 45% to 50% of them seen just once. The chain has TRBV4-2 and TRBJ1-2, with 11 bases matching TRBD1. This TCR came from a human donor who had recovered from COVID-19. Sequencing was performed on CD4+ T cells from blood, cultured in vitro. CDR3: CASSHDGTGGYGYTF. The CDR3, as DNA: TGTGCCAGCAGCCATGATGGGACAGGGGGCTATGGCTACACCTTC.